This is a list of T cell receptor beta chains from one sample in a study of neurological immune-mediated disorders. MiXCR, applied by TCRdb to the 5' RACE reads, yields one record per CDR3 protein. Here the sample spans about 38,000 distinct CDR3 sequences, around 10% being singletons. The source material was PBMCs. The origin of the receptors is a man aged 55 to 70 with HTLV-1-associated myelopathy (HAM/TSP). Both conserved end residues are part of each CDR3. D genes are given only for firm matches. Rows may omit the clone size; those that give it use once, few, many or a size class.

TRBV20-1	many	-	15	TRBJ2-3	TGCAGTGCTAGAGATGGGGGAGGAGGCTCAGATACGCAGTATTTT	CSARDGGGGSDTQYF
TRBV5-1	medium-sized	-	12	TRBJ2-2	TGCGCCAGCAGCTCAAACACCGGGGAGCTGTTTTTT	CASSSNTGELFF
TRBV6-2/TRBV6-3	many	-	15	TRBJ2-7	TGTGCCAGCAGCCGGGGGGACAGACGCTCCTACGAGCAGTACTTC	CASSRGDRRSYEQYF
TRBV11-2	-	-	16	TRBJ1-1	TGTGCCAGCAGCTTGGGACTCAGGGGTGTAAACACTGAAGCTTTCTTT	CASSLGLRGVNTEAFF
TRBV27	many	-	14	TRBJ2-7	TGTGCCAGCAGTTTAAGGCAGTTTGACTACGAGCAGTACTTC	CASSLRQFDYEQYF
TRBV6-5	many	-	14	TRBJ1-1	TGTGCCAGCAGTTACTCAGGACTGAACACTGAAGCTTTCTTT	CASSYSGLNTEAFF
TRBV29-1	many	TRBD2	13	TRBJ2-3	TGCAGCGCTACGACTAGCGGGAGGGCCGCGCAGTATTTT	CSATTSGRAAQYF
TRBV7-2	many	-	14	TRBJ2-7	TGTGCCAGCAGCCTGGGGAGACAGACCTACGAGCAGTACTTC	CASSLGRQTYEQYF
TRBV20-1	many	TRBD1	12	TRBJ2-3	TGCAGTGAAGGCAGGGGGAAAGATACGCAGTATTTT	CSEGRGKDTQYF
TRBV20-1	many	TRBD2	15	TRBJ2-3	TGCAGTGCTAGAGACCCGGCGGGAGGGCCAGATACGCAGTATTTT	CSARDPAGGPDTQYF
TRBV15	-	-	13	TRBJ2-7	TGTGCCACCAGCGCTGGGACACCATACGAGCAGTACTTC	CATSAGTPYEQYF
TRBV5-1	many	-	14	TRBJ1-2	TGCGCCAGCAGCCGGGACGGCTCTAACTATGGCTACACCTTC	CASSRDGSNYGYTF
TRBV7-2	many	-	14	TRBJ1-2	TGTGCCAGCAGCTTAGCAGGGGGGCTAGATGGCTACACCTTC	CASSLAGGLDGYTF
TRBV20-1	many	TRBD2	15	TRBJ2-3	TGCAGTGCGCCCCGGACTAGCGGGAGTTCAGATACGCAGTATTTT	CSAPRTSGSSDTQYF
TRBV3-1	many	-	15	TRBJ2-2	TGTGCCAGCAGCCGGGCGGGAAGGACCACCGGGGAGCTGTTTTTT	CASSRAGRTTGELFF
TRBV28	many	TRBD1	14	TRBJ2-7	TGTGCCAGCAGTTCCCTGGGGACAGGGTTCGAGCAGTACTTC	CASSSLGTGFEQYF
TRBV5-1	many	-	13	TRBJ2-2	TGCGCCAGCAGCTTGAAACTCCCGGGGGAGCTGTTTTTT	CASSLKLPGELFF
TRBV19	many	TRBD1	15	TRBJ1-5	TGTGCCAGTAGCCCCGTGGACAGGGGGTCCCAGCCCCAGCATTTT	CASSPVDRGSQPQHF
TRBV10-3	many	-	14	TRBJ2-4	TGTGCCATCAGTGAGGGGAGAGGGGTCGGCATTCAGTACTTC	CAISEGRGVGIQYF
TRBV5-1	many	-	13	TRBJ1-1	TGCGCCAGCAGCTTCGGGTCGAACACTGAAGCTTTCTTT	CASSFGSNTEAFF
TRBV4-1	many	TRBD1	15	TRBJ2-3	TGCGCCAGCAGCCACCTCAGGGGGCCCGCAGATACGCAGTATTTT	CASSHLRGPADTQYF
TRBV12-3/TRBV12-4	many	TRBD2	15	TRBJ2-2	TGTGCCAGCAGCCAGCGGGAGGTGAACACCGGGGAGCTGTTTTTT	CASSQREVNTGELFF
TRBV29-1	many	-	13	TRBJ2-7	TGCAGCGTTGAAGGTGGACAAATTGGCGAGCAGTACTTC	CSVEGGQIGEQYF
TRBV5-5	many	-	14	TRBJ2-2	TGTGCCAGCAGCTTGGGGGAGAACACCGGGGAGCTGTTTTTT	CASSLGENTGELFF
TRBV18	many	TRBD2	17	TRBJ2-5	TGTGCCAGCTCACCACCAGGAGGGACTAGCGGAAGGGAGACCCAGTACTTC	CASSPPGGTSGRETQYF
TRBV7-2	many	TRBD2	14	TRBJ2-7	TGTGCCAGCAGCTTTACTAGCGGATCCTACGAGCAGTACTTC	CASSFTSGSYEQYF
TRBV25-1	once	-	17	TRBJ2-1	TGTGCCAGCAGTGCCACGCAAGGTTTTAGCTACTACAATGAGCAGTTCTTC	CASSATQGFSYYNEQFF
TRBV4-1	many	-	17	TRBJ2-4	TGCGCCAGCAGCCAAGTGCCAACGGACAACCCCCAAAACATTCAGTACTTC	CASSQVPTDNPQNIQYF
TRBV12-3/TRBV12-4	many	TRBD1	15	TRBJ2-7	TGTGCCAGCAGTTTAGAGGGACAGGGACCCTACGAGCAGTACTTC	CASSLEGQGPYEQYF
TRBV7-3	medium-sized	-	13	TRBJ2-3	TGTGCCAGCAGTTTCAGAGCTTCAGATACGCAGTATTTT	CASSFRASDTQYF
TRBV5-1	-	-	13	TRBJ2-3	TGCGCCAGCCAGGAGATTAGGACAGATACGCAGTATTTT	CASQEIRTDTQYF
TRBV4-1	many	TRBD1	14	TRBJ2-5	TGCGCCAGCAGCCAAGGGACAGGGGTAGAGACCCAGTACTTC	CASSQGTGVETQYF
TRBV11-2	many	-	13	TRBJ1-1	TGTGCCAGCAGCTTAGAGTCATTGTCTGAAGCTTTCTTT	CASSLESLSEAFF
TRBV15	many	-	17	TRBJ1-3	TGTGCCACCAGCAGAGATCCCAGGGGATACTCTGGAAACACCATATATTTT	CATSRDPRGYSGNTIYF
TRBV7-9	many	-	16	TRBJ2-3	TGTGCCAGCAGCTTATCTACAGGATTGCGCACAGATACGCAGTATTTT	CASSLSTGLRTDTQYF
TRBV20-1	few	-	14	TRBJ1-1	TGCAGTGCTAGAAATGCAGGGGCGAACACTGAAGCTTTCTTT	CSARNAGANTEAFF
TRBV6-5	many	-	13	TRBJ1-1	TGTGCCAGCGGAAGGATCATGAACACTGAAGCTTTCTTT	CASGRIMNTEAFF
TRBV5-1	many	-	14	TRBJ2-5	TGCGCCAGCTCCCGGGGCGGGATTGGAGAGACCCAGTACTTC	CASSRGGIGETQYF
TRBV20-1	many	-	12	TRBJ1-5	TGCAGTGCTAGTGCTAGCAATCAGCCCCAGCATTTT	CSASASNQPQHF
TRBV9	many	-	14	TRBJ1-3	TGTGCCAGCAGCGACAGCCGTTCTGGAAACACCATATATTTT	CASSDSRSGNTIYF
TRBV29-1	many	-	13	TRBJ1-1	TGCAGCGTCCCGGGTCCCGGCGGCACTGAAGCTTTCTTT	CSVPGPGGTEAFF
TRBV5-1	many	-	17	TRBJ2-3	TGCGCCAGCAGCCCAGGTCAGGGCAGGCTAAGAGCAGATACGCAGTATTTT	CASSPGQGRLRADTQYF
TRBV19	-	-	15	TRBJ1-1	TGTGCCAGTAGTACCCCTGGACCGATGAACACTGAAGCTTTCTTT	CASSTPGPMNTEAFF
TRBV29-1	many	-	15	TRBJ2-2	TGCAGCGTTGAATTTAGCGGCAAAGTCACCGGGGAGCTGTTTTTT	CSVEFSGKVTGELFF
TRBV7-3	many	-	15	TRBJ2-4	TGTGCCAGCAGCTTAGGGGGGCCGGGAGGAAACATTCAGTACTTC	CASSLGGPGGNIQYF
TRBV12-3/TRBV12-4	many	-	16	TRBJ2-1	TGTGCCAGCAGTTTAGTATCAGGGCTAGGCCACAATGAGCAGTTCTTC	CASSLVSGLGHNEQFF
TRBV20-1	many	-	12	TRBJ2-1	TGCAGTGCCACTTGGACTGTCGATGAGCAGTTCTTC	CSATWTVDEQFF
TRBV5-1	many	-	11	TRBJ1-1	TGCGCCAGCAGTATGGACACTGAAGCTTTCTTT	CASSMDTEAFF
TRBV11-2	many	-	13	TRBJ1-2	TGTGCCAGCAGCTTCGGGAGTAACTATGGCTACACCTTC	CASSFGSNYGYTF
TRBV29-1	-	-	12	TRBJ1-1	TGCAGCGTTGGAGGACGGTACACTGAAGCTTTCTTT	CSVGGRYTEAFF
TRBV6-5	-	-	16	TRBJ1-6	TGTGCCAGCAGTTACTCTCTTGGGTCAGCGAGTTCACCCCTCCACTTT	CASSYSLGSASSPLHF
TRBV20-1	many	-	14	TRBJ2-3	TGCAGTGCTACCCCGGGTACAGGTTCAGATACGCAGTATTTT	CSATPGTGSDTQYF
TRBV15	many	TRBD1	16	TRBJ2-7	TGTGCCACCAGCAGAGTAAGGACAGGGGGCTTTTACGAGCAGTACTTC	CATSRVRTGGFYEQYF
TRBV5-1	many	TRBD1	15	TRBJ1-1	TGCGCCAGCAGCGCCCAGGGGGGCGTGAACACTGAAGCTTTCTTT	CASSAQGGVNTEAFF
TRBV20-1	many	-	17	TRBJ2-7	TGCAGTGCTAGAGATCTGGCGGGGCAGGGCCGCTCCTACGAGCAGTACTTC	CSARDLAGQGRSYEQYF
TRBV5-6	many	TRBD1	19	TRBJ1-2	TGTGCCAGCAGCTTGGAAGGGACAGACAAGACCCTCCCGTCTGATGGCTACACCTTC	CASSLEGTDKTLPSDGYTF
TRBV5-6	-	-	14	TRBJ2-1	TGTGTCAGCAGCTCCTACTGGGGGCTAGTAGAGCAGTTCTTC	CVSSSYWGLVEQFF